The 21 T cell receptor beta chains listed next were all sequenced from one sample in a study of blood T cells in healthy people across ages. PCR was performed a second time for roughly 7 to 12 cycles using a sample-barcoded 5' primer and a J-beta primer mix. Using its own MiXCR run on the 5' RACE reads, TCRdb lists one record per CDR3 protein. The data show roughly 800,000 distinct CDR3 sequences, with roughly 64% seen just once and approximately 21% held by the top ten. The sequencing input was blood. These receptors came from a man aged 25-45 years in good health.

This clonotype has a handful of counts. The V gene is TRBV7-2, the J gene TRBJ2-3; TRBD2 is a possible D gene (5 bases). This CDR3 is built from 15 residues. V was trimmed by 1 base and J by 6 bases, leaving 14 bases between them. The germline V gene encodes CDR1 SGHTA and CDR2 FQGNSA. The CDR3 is CASSLVGGQSDTQYF. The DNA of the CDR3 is TGTGCCAGCAGCTTAGTAGGCGGGCAGAGCGATACGCAGTATTTT.

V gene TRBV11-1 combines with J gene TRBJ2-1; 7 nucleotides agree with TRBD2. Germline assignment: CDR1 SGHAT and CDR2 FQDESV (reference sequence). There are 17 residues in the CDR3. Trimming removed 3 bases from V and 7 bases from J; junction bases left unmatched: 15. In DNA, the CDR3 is TGTGCCAGCAGCTTTGACTTCAGACGAGCGGGGTCTAATGAGCAGTTCTTC. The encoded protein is CASSFDFRRAGSNEQFF.

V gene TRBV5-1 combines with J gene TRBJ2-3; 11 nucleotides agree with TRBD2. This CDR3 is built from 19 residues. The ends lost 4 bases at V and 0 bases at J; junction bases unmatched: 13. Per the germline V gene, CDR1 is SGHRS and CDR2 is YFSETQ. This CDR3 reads CASSPGSSGGPISTDTQYF. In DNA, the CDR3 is TGCGCCAGCAGCCCCGGGTCTAGCGGGGGGCCAATAAGCACAGATACGCAGTATTTT.

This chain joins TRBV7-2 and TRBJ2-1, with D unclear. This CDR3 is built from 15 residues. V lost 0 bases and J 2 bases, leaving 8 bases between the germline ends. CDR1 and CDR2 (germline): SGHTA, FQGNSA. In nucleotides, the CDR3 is TGTGCCAGCAGCTTAGCTAGCCCAACCTACAATGAGCAGTTCTTC. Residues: CASSLASPTYNEQFF.

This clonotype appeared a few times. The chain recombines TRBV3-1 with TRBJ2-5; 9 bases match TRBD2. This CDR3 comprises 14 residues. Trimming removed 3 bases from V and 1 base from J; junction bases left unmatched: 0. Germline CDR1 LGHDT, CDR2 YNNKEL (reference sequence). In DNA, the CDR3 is TGTGCCAGCAGCCAGCGGGAGGGCCAAGAGACCCAGTACTTC. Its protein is CASSQREGQETQYF.

The CDR3 protein is CSVFPLADTEAFF. CDR3 coding DNA: TGCAGCGTTTTCCCCCTCGCGGACACTGAAGCTTTCTTT. The chain links TRBV29-1 to TRBJ1-1; D not certain. Trimming cost V 5 bases and J 3 bases, with 13 bases left between them. CDR1 SQVTM and CDR2 ANQGSEA come from the germline V gene. CDR3 length: 13 amino acids.

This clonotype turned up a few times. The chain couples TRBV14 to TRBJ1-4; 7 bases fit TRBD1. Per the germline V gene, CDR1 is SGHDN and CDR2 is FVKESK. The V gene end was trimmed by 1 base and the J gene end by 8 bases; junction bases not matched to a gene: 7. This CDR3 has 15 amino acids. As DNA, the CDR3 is TGTGCCAGCAGCCAAGTGACAGGGTTTAAGGAAAAACTGTTTTTT. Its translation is CASSQVTGFKEKLFF.

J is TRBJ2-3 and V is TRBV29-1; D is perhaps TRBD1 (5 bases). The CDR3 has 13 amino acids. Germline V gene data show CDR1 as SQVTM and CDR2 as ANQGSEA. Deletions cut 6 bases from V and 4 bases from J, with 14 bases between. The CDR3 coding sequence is TGCAGCGTCAATCAGGGTGGCGCAGATACGCAGTATTTT. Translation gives CSVNQGGADTQYF.

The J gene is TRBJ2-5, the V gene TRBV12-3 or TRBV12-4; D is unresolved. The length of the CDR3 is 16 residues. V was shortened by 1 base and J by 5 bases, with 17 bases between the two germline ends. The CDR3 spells CASSLGGQRYGETQYF. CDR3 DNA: TGTGCCAGCAGTTTAGGGGGTCAGAGGTATGGGGAGACCCAGTACTTC.

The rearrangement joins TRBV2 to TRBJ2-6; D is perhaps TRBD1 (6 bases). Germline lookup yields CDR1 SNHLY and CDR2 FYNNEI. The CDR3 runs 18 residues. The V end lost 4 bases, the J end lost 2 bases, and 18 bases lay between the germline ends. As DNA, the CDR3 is TGTGCCAGCAGTGTCGGGGCCAGGGGACCTCCTGGGGCCAACGTCCTGACTTTC. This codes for CASSVGARGPPGANVLTF.

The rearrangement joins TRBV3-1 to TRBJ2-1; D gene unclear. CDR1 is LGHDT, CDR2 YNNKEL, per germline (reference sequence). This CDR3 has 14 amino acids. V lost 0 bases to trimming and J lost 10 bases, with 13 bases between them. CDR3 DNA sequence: TGTGCCAGCAGCCAAGATCTGAAGGGTCGGGAGCAGTTCTTC. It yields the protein CASSQDLKGREQFF.

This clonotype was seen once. The CDR3 here is CASRETVPTYNEQYF. As DNA, the CDR3 is TGTGCCAGCAGGGAGACAGTGCCTACCTACAATGAGCAGTACTTC. The chain carries TRBV27 and TRBJ2-7, with a weak D call TRBD1 (5 bases). V was pared by 6 bases and J by 7 bases, with 22 bases between. The CDR3 length is 15 residues. CDR1 is MNHEY and CDR2 is SMNVEV in the germline V gene (reference sequence).

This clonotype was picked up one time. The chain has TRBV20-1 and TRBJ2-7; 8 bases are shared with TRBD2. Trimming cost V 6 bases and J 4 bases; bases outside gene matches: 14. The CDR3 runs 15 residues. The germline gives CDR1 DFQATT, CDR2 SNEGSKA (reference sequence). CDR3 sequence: CSAPISTGGVYEQYF. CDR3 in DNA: TGCAGTGCCCCAATATCGACGGGGGGGGTATACGAGCAGTACTTC.

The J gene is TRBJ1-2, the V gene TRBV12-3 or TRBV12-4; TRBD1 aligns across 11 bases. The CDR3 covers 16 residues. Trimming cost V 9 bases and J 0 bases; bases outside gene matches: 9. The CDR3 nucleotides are TGTGCCAGTACCCGGGACAGGGGGTCGGCTAACTATGGCTACACCTTC. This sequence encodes CASTRDRGSANYGYTF.

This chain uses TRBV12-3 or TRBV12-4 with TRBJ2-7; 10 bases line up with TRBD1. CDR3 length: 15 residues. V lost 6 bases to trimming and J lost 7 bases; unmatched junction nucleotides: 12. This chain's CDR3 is CASSQSGQGLREQYF. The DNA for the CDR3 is TGTGCCAGCAGCCAATCGGGACAGGGGTTAAGGGAGCAGTACTTC.

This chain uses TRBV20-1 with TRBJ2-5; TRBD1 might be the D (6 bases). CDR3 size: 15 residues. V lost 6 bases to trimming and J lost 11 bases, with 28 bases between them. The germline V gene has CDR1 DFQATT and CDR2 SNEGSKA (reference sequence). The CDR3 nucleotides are TGCAGTGCCCCCTCCACCCGGGAAGGGGGTAGTGAGCAGTACTTC. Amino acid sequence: CSAPSTREGGSEQYF.

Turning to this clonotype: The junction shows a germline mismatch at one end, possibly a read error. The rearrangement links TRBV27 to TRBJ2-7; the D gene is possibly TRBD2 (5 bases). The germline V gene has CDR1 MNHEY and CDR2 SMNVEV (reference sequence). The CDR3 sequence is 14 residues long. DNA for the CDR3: TGTGCCTGCAGTTTCTCCGGGATCGTCTACGAGCAGTACTTC. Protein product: CACSFSGIVYEQYF.

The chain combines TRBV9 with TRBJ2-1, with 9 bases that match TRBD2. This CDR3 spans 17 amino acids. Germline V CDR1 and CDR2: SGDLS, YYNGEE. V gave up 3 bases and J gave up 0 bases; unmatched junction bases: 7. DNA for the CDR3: TGTGCCAGCAGCGGCGGGGGGGGGACTCCCTCCTACAATGAGCAGTTCTTC. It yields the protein CASSGGGGTPSYNEQFF.

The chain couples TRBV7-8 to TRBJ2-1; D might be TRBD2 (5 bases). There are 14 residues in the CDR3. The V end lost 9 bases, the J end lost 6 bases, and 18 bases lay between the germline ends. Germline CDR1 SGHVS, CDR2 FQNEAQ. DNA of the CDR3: TGTGCCAGTCTCCCCCAGCCGGGGTCCAATGAGCAGTTCTTC. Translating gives CASLPQPGSNEQFF.

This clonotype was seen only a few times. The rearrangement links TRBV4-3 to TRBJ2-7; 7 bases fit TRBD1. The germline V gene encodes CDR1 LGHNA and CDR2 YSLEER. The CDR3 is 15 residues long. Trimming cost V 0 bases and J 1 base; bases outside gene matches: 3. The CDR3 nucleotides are TGCGCCAGCAGCCAAGAGCAGGGGGTATCCTACGAGCAGTACTTC. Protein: CASSQEQGVSYEQYF.

CDR3 bases: TGCAGTGCTAGGGGTCCAGGGGACCTCTCGTTCTTC. It yields the protein CSARGPGDLSFF. The rearrangement links TRBV20-1 to TRBJ2-1, with D possibly matching TRBD1 (6 bases). The germline CDR1 and CDR2 sequences are DFQATT and SNEGSKA (reference sequence). The germline V and J ends were trimmed by 3 bases and 15 bases, with 18 bases remaining between them. There are 12 residues in the CDR3.